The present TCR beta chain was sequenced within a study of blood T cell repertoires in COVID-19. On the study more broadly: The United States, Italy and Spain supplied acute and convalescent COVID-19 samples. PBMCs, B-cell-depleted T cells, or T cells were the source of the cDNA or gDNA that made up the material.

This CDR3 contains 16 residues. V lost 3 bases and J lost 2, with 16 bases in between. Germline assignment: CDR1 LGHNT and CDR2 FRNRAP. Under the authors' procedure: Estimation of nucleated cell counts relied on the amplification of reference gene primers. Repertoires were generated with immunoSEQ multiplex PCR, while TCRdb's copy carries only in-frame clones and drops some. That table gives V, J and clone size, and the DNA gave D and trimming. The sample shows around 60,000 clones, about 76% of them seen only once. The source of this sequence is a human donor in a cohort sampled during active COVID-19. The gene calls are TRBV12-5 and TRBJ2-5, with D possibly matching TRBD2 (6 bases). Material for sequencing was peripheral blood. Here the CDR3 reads CASGFGAGLRQETQYF. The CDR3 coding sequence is TGTGCTAGTGGTTTTGGGGCTGGACTACGTCAAGAGACCCAGTACTTC.